Listed below are T cell receptor beta chains from one sample, sequenced in a study of blood T cell repertoires in COVID-19. Libraries were prepared by immunoSEQ multiplex PCR; TCRdb keeps only in-frame clonotypes and omits some of them. The sample includes 150,000 to 190,000 clones, roughly nine tenths of them seen just once. Material: peripheral blood. All receptors derive from a woman aged 35 to 49 with acute or convalescent COVID-19. Each CDR3 is given with its conserved first and last residue.

V gene,CDR3 protein
TRBV11-3,CASSSGAQTDSYEQYF
TRBV19,CASSIQGSNEQYF
TRBV5-1,CASNPGQGNTEAFF
TRBV12-3/TRBV12-4,CASSPEVNEKLFF
TRBV24-1,CATRVAENTEAFF
TRBV28,CASSSSPLGLLYF
TRBV5-1,CASSSGLAASYNEQFF
TRBV28,CATKGQGARGYTF
TRBV11-3,CASSSPGQGAAEQFF
TRBV27,CASSQGASGFTEAFF
TRBV4-2,CASSQETGDEETQYF
TRBV15,CATSRELRGRGDTEAFF
TRBV5-3,CARSIGGTGFEETQYF
TRBV3-1/TRBV3-2,CASRQTSGNYEFF
TRBV2,CASSEWRMKEETQYF
TRBV29-1,CSVLGLYNEQFF
TRBV6-2/TRBV6-3,CASSKNAGSGYTF
TRBV15,CATSRDSGKRVSYEQYF